Listed below are T cell receptor beta chains from one sample, sequenced in a study of T cells expressing NK-cell markers. Each CDR3 protein gets one entry in TCRdb, which reprocessed the 5' RACE reads and gives no DNA. Across approximately 380,000 distinct CDR3 sequences, the top ten clones capture about 5.2% of the sample. The sequencing sample was made of blood T cells: a sorted CD56 or NKG2C T cell subset, CD4+ or CD8+ T cells, or bulk PBMC T cells (not recorded which). The receptors originated from a man aged 18-70 years in good health. The CDR3 runs from the conserved cysteine through the conserved F or W.

TRBJ2-7	13	TRBV5-5	CASSSNGVNEQYF
TRBJ2-7	15	TRBV18	CASSPSGGASYEQYF
TRBJ2-7	15	TRBV27	CASSRNRDVAYEQYF
TRBJ2-1	15	TRBV7-3	CASSLIATSYNEQFF
TRBJ1-5	15	TRBV18	CASSPSTLSNQPQHF
TRBJ1-6	14	TRBV10-3	CAIRDRAKNSPLHF
TRBJ2-1	19	TRBV11-1	CASSLVNSLGLAGVNEQFF
TRBJ2-1	15	TRBV6-1	CASRREMGGYNEQFF
TRBJ2-2	14	TRBV2	CASKAGIVAGELFF
TRBJ1-6	13	TRBV12-3/TRBV12-4	CASSSGYNSPLHF
TRBJ1-2	14	TRBV7-9	CASTQTDMNYGYTF
TRBJ2-2	16	TRBV28	CASRPGQNGWTGELFF
TRBJ1-5	13	TRBV20-1	CSASHRANQPQHF
TRBJ2-4	16	TRBV20-1	CSARASGGLAKNIQYF
TRBJ1-3	12	TRBV18	CASSPSQGTIYF